This T cell receptor (beta chain) was captured by sequencing in a study of T cell responses to AZD1222 COVID-19 vaccine. Whole-study context: Researchers grouped second doses given at about 4 or about 12 weeks into one pool.

Sequenced by immunoSEQ multiplex PCR; TCRdb stores in-frame clones only, minus some. The sample shows approximately 170,000 clones, 80% to 95% of them seen only once. Study-wide results and limits: Spike-specific TCR breadth and depth both grew after two AZD1222 doses. Females outnumbered males among donors, who were mostly white British; clonal diversity was possibly underestimated. Of spike-specific TCRs, nearly half reportedly target regions left unmutated in variants.

This clone was seen once. The antigen remains undetermined. The sample here was peripheral blood, taken on day 0 of AZD1222 vaccination. This sequence originates from an adult in good health.

CDR3 sequence: CASSPGVRAGAPPEQYF. The CDR3 nucleotides are TGCGCCAGCAGCCCGGGGGTACGAGCGGGAGCCCCCCCCGAGCAGTACTTC. The chain has TRBV5-1 and TRBJ2-7; 8 positions match TRBD2. The CDR3 sequence is 17 residues long. CDR1 SGHRS and CDR2 YFSETQ come from the germline V gene. The ends lost 4 bases at V and 6 bases at J; junction bases unmatched: 18.